The rows below give T cell receptor beta chains drawn from one sample of a study of CD8 T cells in Susac syndrome. TCRdb re-derived calls from the immunoSEQ multiplex PCR reads in MiXCR, one entry per CDR3 protein. The table has about 130,000 distinct CDR3 sequences, more than 75% seen once. The sample taken for sequencing was CD8+ T cells from PBMCs. The receptors were gathered from a human donor with multiple sclerosis. CDR3s include the opening cysteine and the closing phenylalanine or tryptophan. The D gene is left open where the match is weak. The listing skips clone size in some rows; elsewhere it reads once, few, many or a size class.

-,TRBJ2-7,-,TRBV20-1,TGCAGTGCTACGCGGAGAGACTCAATCTCCTACGAGCAGTACTTC,CSATRRDSISYEQYF
-,TRBJ2-1,few,TRBV5-4,TGTGCCAGCAGCTTGTTTGACAGCTACAATGAGCAGTTCTTC,CASSLFDSYNEQFF
-,TRBJ2-3,-,TRBV15,TGTGCCACCAGCAGAGAACCCTCAGATACGCAGTATTTT,CATSREPSDTQYF
TRBD1,TRBJ2-6,-,TRBV30,TGTGCCTGGAGTACCCTGACAGGGGGGCCCCTTGCTGGGGCCAACGTCCTGACTTTC,CAWSTLTGGPLAGANVLTF
TRBD1,TRBJ1-1,once,TRBV29-1,TGCAGCGTGGACACAGGGGACACTGAAGCTTTCTTT,CSVDTGDTEAFF
-,TRBJ2-1,-,TRBV5-4,TGTGCCAGCAGCCACCCCGGGGGCGTACACAATGAGCAGTTCTTC,CASSHPGGVHNEQFF
-,TRBJ1-4,-,TRBV4-2,TGTGCCAGCAGCCAGACGGCTGATGAAGGGGAACTGTTTTTT,CASSQTADEGELFF
-,TRBJ2-6,-,TRBV29-1,TGCAGCGTTGTAGAGGCTGAGAGCTCTGGGGCCAACGTCCTGACTTTC,CSVVEAESSGANVLTF
TRBD2,TRBJ2-1,-,TRBV12-3/TRBV12-4,TGTGCCAGCAGTTTAGGTACTAGCGGGATATACAATGAGCAGTTCTTC,CASSLGTSGIYNEQFF
TRBD2,TRBJ2-5,-,TRBV7-9,TGTGCCAGCAGCTTAGTAAGCGGGGGCGGAGAGACCCAGTACTTC,CASSLVSGGGETQYF
-,TRBJ2-3,-,TRBV28,TGTGCCAGCAGTGCCGCCGGGACGAGCACAGATACGCAGTATTTT,CASSAAGTSTDTQYF
TRBD2,TRBJ2-7,-,TRBV13,TGTGCCAGCAGCGCCTATCACCGGGGGACTAGCGGCTCCTACGAGCAGTACTTC,CASSAYHRGTSGSYEQYF
TRBD1,TRBJ2-3,-,TRBV9,TGTGCCAGCAGCGTAGGAGAGGGGGCGCCTAGCACAGATACGCAGTATTTT,CASSVGEGAPSTDTQYF
-,TRBJ1-1,-,TRBV3-1,TGTGCCAGTGTACAGGTGTTGAACACTGAAGCTTTCTTT,CASVQVLNTEAFF
-,TRBJ2-3,-,TRBV29-1,TGCAGCGTTGAATTGGGATCGGGAGTCGCAGATACGCAGTATTTT,CSVELGSGVADTQYF
-,TRBJ1-5,once,TRBV10-2,TGCGCCAGCGATTCAAGGGAAGGCAATCAGCCCCAGCATTTT,CASDSREGNQPQHF
TRBD1,TRBJ2-5,few,TRBV14,TGTGCCAGCAGCCAAGGCTGGACAGGGGGAGAGACCCAGTACTTC,CASSQGWTGGETQYF
TRBD2,TRBJ2-2,-,TRBV7-8,TGTGCCAGCTGGGGCGGGAGGGCCACCGGGGAGCTGTTTTTT,CASWGGRATGELFF
-,TRBJ1-1,-,TRBV11-2,TGTGCCAGCAGCTCCCCCGGGAGGGTCACTGAAGCTTTCTTT,CASSSPGRVTEAFF
-,TRBJ2-5,-,TRBV9,TGTGCCAGCAGCGTAGTGGGGACCCCGAAAGAGACCCAGTACTTC,CASSVVGTPKETQYF
TRBD1,TRBJ2-7,-,TRBV7-2,TGTGCCAGCAGCTTTAGACAGGGGGGGAACTACGAGCAGTACTTC,CASSFRQGGNYEQYF
TRBD2,TRBJ2-1,-,TRBV27,TGTGCCAGCAGTTGGTCTAGCGGGAGGACCTACAATGAGCAGTTCTTC,CASSWSSGRTYNEQFF
-,TRBJ2-3,few,TRBV19,TGTGCCAGTAGTACCCAGGGGACAGATACGCAGTATTTT,CASSTQGTDTQYF
-,TRBJ2-7,-,TRBV20-1,TGCAGTGCTAGGGACTCCTACGAGCAGTACTTC,CSARDSYEQYF
TRBD1,TRBJ1-4,-,TRBV6-5,TGTGCCAGCAGTTACGGAGGGGGCATGTCTAATGAAAAACTGTTTTTT,CASSYGGGMSNEKLFF
-,TRBJ1-2,-,TRBV14,TGTGCCAGCAGCCAAGAATGGAACTATGGCTACACCTTC,CASSQEWNYGYTF
-,TRBJ1-2,-,TRBV13,TGTGCCAGCATCTACCGGGACACAAACTATGGCTACACCTTC,CASIYRDTNYGYTF
-,TRBJ1-1,-,TRBV19,TGTGCCAGTAGTATAGGGTCGGGAAACACTGAAGCTTTCTTT,CASSIGSGNTEAFF
-,TRBJ2-2,once,TRBV20-1,TGCAGTGCTAGCCTGGACACCGGGGAGCTGTTTTTT,CSASLDTGELFF
-,TRBJ1-1,-,TRBV6-1,TGTGCCAGCAGTCGCCGGGACGGCGCTCTTGAAGCTTTCTTT,CASSRRDGALEAFF
TRBD1,TRBJ2-7,-,TRBV28,TGTGCCAGCAGTCTCCGACAGGGTGGACTGGACGAGCAGTACTTC,CASSLRQGGLDEQYF
-,TRBJ2-7,-,TRBV5-1,TGCGCCAGCAGCTTGGCCGAGGGACTCATCTACGAGCAGTACTTC,CASSLAEGLIYEQYF
TRBD2,TRBJ2-7,-,TRBV11-1,TGTGCCAGCAGCTCAGTGGAGATCGGGACTAGCGGGAGAGGCGGTTACGAGCAGTACTTC,CASSSVEIGTSGRGGYEQYF
-,TRBJ2-7,-,TRBV12-3/TRBV12-4,TGTGCCAGCAGGGGAGGACAGGAGGCCGCCTACGAGCAGTACTTC,CASRGGQEAAYEQYF
-,TRBJ1-3,-,TRBV20-1,TGCAGTGCTCCTGACTTCTCTGGAAACACCATATATTTT,CSAPDFSGNTIYF
-,TRBJ1-1,-,TRBV7-9,TGTGCCAGCAGCTTAGCGTCAGTGAACACTGAAGCTTTCTTT,CASSLASVNTEAFF
-,TRBJ2-7,-,TRBV7-9,TGTGCCAGCAGCGGACGGGAGTTCTACGAGCAGTACTTC,CASSGREFYEQYF
TRBD2,TRBJ2-1,-,TRBV6-5,TGTGCCAGCAGTCGGGAGGGCCCCTTCCCGGGGGAGCAGTTCTTC,CASSREGPFPGEQFF
-,TRBJ2-7,-,TRBV29-1,TGCAGCGTTGATGAGGGAGGTACCTACGAGCAGTACTTC,CSVDEGGTYEQYF
-,TRBJ2-7,-,TRBV12-5,TGTGCTAGTGGTTGGGGGGCAGGCGGCTACGAGCAGTACTTC,CASGWGAGGYEQYF
-,TRBJ2-7,-,TRBV12-3/TRBV12-4,TGTGCCAGCAGTTTAAGGCGGGGCGAGCAGTACTTC,CASSLRRGEQYF
TRBD2,TRBJ2-1,once,TRBV30,TGTGCCTGGAGTTTTGGGCCTAGCGGGAGGCATGAGCAGTTCTTC,CAWSFGPSGRHEQFF
-,TRBJ2-1,-,TRBV19,TGTGCCAGTATAGGCGGCTACAATGAGCAGTTCTTC,CASIGGYNEQFF
-,TRBJ2-7,-,TRBV12-3/TRBV12-4,TGTGCCAGCAGTTTCACAACGGGGAGGGAGCAGTACTTC,CASSFTTGREQYF
-,TRBJ2-3,-,TRBV6-4,TGTGCCAGCAGTGTCCAATCGGGACGAGCAGATACGCAGTATTTT,CASSVQSGRADTQYF